These 21 T cell receptor beta chains were sequenced from one sample in a study of radiotherapy plus CTLA-4 blockade in lung cancer. Profiled with immunoSEQ multiplex PCR; TCRdb holds only in-frame clones, not every one. The profile covers 20,000 to 25,000 clones, with approximately 73% appearing a single time and approximately 3.5% taken by the ten largest. Material: peripheral blood, obtained from a patient treated with radiotherapy plus ipilimumab. The receptors here all came from a human donor with non-small cell lung cancer who had stable disease on radiotherapy plus ipilimumab.

The genes are TRBV29-1 and TRBJ2-3; D perhaps matches TRBD2 (5 bases). Germline CDR1 SQVTM, CDR2 ANQGSEA. The V end was cut by 4 bases, the J end by 2 bases, with 16 bases between. This CDR3 is 15 amino acids long. The CDR3 is CSVVVRGYSTDTQYF. CDR3 coding DNA: TGCAGCGTTGTTGTCCGGGGTTATTCCACAGATACGCAGTATTTT.

This clone appeared a few times. CDR3 sequence (DNA): TGTGCCAGCTCACCTTACAGCGACGACTACGAGCAGTACTTC. Its protein is CASSPYSDDYEQYF. The chain recombines TRBV18 with TRBJ2-7; D is unclear. This CDR3 comprises 14 residues. In germline, CDR1 is KGHSH, CDR2 LQKENI. V was pared by 3 bases and J by 3 bases, with 12 bases between.

The table lists this clone with a few counts. The chain uses TRBV28 and TRBJ2-7; D remains ambiguous. Trimming cost V 4 bases and J 3 bases, with 16 bases left between them. The CDR3 extends over 15 amino acids. Germline CDR1 MDHEN, CDR2 SYDVKM. CDR3 DNA: TGTGCCAGCAGTTCAAGAAGGGCCAGTATCTACGAGCAGTACTTC. This gives the protein CASSSRRASIYEQYF.

CDR3 in amino acids: CASSYGGNYGYTF. The CDR3 nucleotides are TGTGCCAGCAGCTACGGGGGTAACTATGGCTACACCTTC. The V gene is TRBV5-4, the J gene TRBJ1-2; maybe TRBD1 (5 bases). Trimming stripped 3 bases from V and 1 base from J, with 7 bases between. The V gene's germline CDR1 is SGHNT and CDR2 YYREEE (reference sequence). The CDR3 loop spans 13 amino acids.

This clone is deemed medium-sized. V gene TRBV2 combines with J gene TRBJ2-4, with D possibly called TRBD1 or TRBD2 (5 bases each). V dropped 3 bases and J dropped 4 bases, with 13 bases sitting between them. The V gene's germline CDR1 is SNHLY and CDR2 FYNNEI. The CDR3 runs 15 residues. The DNA of the CDR3 is TGTGCCAGCAGTGAGAAGGGACCTCATAAAAACATTCAGTACTTC. Protein sequence: CASSEKGPHKNIQYF.

This clone was recorded a few times. The chain uses TRBV18 and TRBJ1-1; perhaps TRBD1 as D (5 bases). The CDR3 runs 16 residues. Germline loops: CDR1 KGHSH, CDR2 LQKENI. The V end lost 0 bases, the J end lost 8 bases, and 19 bases lay between the germline ends. In DNA, the CDR3 is TGTGCCAGCTCACCACCGAAAAGTGGGGGACTAGGCGAAGCTTTCTTT. This codes for CASSPPKSGGLGEAFF. The full variable domain, in which reference TRBV18 and TRBJ1-1 provide the parts outside the CDR3, is NAGVMQNPRHLVRRRGQEARLRCSPMKGHSHVYWYRQLPEEGLKFMVYLQKENIIDESGMPKERFSAEFPKEGPSILRIQQVVRGDSAAYFCASSPPKSGGLGEAFFGQGTRLTVV.

The chain is built from TRBV18 and TRBJ2-6; 10 nucleotides line up with TRBD1. The ends lost 4 bases at V and 2 bases at J; junction bases unmatched: 2. Per the germline V gene, CDR1 is KGHSH and CDR2 is LQKENI. The CDR3 extends over 16 amino acids. CDR3 DNA: TGTGCCAGCTCACGGGACAGGGGAACTGGGGCCAACGTCCTGACTTTC. Residues: CASSRDRGTGANVLTF.

The chain employs TRBV7-9 and TRBJ2-5; D is tentatively TRBD1 or TRBD2 (5 bases each). Germline loops: CDR1 SEHNR, CDR2 FQNEAQ (reference sequence). V lost 5 bases and J 1 base, leaving 14 bases between the germline ends. There are 15 residues in the CDR3. CDR3 residues: CASSPGPLLQETQYF. The CDR3, as DNA: TGTGCCAGCAGCCCGGGACCGCTCCTCCAAGAGACCCAGTACTTC.

The chain couples TRBV6-5 to TRBJ2-7; 9 bases align to TRBD2. V was clipped by 1 base and J by 6 bases; unmatched bases: 4. The CDR3 covers 14 residues. Germline CDR1 reads MNHEY; CDR2 reads SVGAGI. The CDR3 loop is CASSYYSGRGEQYF. In DNA form, the CDR3 reads TGTGCCAGCAGTTACTATAGCGGGAGAGGCGAGCAGTACTTC.

This clone was detected only a few times. The CDR3 DNA is TGCGCCAGCTGGGATAGAAACACCATATATTTT. It specifies CASWDRNTIYF. The V gene is TRBV10-2, the J gene TRBJ1-3; D gene unclear. Trimming removed 8 bases at V and 5 bases at J, with 7 bases between. From germline, CDR1 is WSHSY and CDR2 SAAADI. CDR3 size: 11 residues.

This clone has only a few counts. The chain uses TRBV19 and TRBJ1-4; 8 positions agree with TRBD1. Germline values: CDR1 LNHDA, CDR2 SQIVND (reference sequence). The CDR3 spans 15 residues. The ends lost 4 bases at V and 8 bases at J; junction bases unmatched: 9. CDR3 bases: TGTGCCAGTAGTACCGCCGGGACAGGTCGAGAAAAACTGTTTTTT. This codes for CASSTAGTGREKLFF.

This chain connects TRBV19 to TRBJ1-5, with 7 bases that match TRBD1. V lost 5 bases and J lost 3; bases outside the gene matches: 4. CDR3 length: 14 residues. CDR1 LNHDA and CDR2 SQIVND come from the germline V gene (reference sequence). This CDR3 reads CASSDRVINQPQHF. CDR3 coding DNA: TGTGCCAGTAGTGACAGGGTCATCAATCAGCCCCAGCATTTT.

There are a few counts of this clone. The V gene is TRBV4-1, the J gene TRBJ2-3; 10 bases line up with TRBD2. This CDR3 has 16 amino acids. Germline values: CDR1 MGHRA, CDR2 YSYEKL. Trimming removed 1 base from V and 5 bases from J; junction bases left unmatched: 6. The CDR3 bases are TGCGCCAGCAGCCAAGGTACTAGCGGGATTCTAGATACGCAGTATTTT. Translating it yields CASSQGTSGILDTQYF.

This clone was observed a single time. This chain connects TRBV18 to TRBJ2-7; perhaps TRBD1 as D (5 bases). Trimming cost V 4 bases and J 0 bases, with 19 bases left between them. CDR3 length equals 17 residues. Germline V gene lookup returns CDR1 KGHSH and CDR2 LQKENI. The DNA for the CDR3 is TGTGCCAGCTCACGAACCGACCGACAGAGGAGCTCCTACGAGCAGTACTTC. It translates to CASSRTDRQRSSYEQYF.

V usage is TRBV28 and J usage is TRBJ1-2, with D tentatively TRBD1 (6 bases). V lost 5 bases, J lost 8 bases, and 21 bases lay in between. The germline V gene has CDR1 MDHEN and CDR2 SYDVKM. The CDR3 loop spans 15 amino acids. DNA for the CDR3: TGTGCCAGCAGTGAACCCAGGGGAGCCCCTGAGGGCTACACCTTC. Translating it yields CASSEPRGAPEGYTF.

V and J are TRBV7-8 and TRBJ2-1; TRBD1 matches 11 bases. Trimming removed 5 bases from V and 6 bases from J; junction bases left unmatched: 6. The CDR3 length is 15 residues. Looked up from germline, CDR1 is SGHVS and CDR2 is FQNEAQ. In DNA form, the CDR3 reads TGTGCCAGCAGCGACCGGGACAGGGGGTTCAATGAGCAGTTCTTC. Translating it yields CASSDRDRGFNEQFF.

The V call is TRBV7-9, the J call TRBJ2-2; 9 bases align to TRBD2. The CDR3 totals 17 residues. Germline V lookup: CDR1 SEHNR, CDR2 FQNEAQ (reference sequence). J lost 7 bases, V lost 5 bases, and 14 bases had no gene match. The CDR3 DNA reads as TGTGCCAGCAGCACCGGGACTAGCCGTAGTGGGCGCGGGGAGCTGTTTTTT. It specifies CASSTGTSRSGRGELFF.

V is TRBV11-3 and J is TRBJ2-3; a possible D gene is TRBD2 (5 bases). The CDR3 is made up of 15 amino acids. The germline gives CDR1 SGHNT, CDR2 YENEEA. V gave up 3 bases and J gave up 4 bases, with 14 bases separating them. The CDR3 DNA is TGTGCCAGCAGCTTCTCTACTAGTTCAGCAGATACGCAGTATTTT. Translated: CASSFSTSSADTQYF.

This chain uses TRBV5-4 with TRBJ2-1; D gene uncertain. The CDR3 contains 13 residues. Germline CDR1 and CDR2: SGHNT and YYREEE (reference sequence). Trimming took 4 bases from V and 9 from J, leaving 14 bases between them. The CDR3 sequence is CASSPEEAGEQFF. CDR3 sequence (DNA): TGTGCCAGCAGCCCCGAAGAAGCTGGTGAGCAGTTCTTC.

The chain carries TRBV7-9 and TRBJ2-1; 9 bases map to TRBD1. V was pared by 0 bases and J by 3 bases, with 6 bases of the junction left unmatched. The CDR3 has 17 residues. Germline-derived CDR1 and CDR2 are SEHNR and FQNEAQ (reference sequence). CDR3 nucleotides: TGTGCCAGCAGCTTAGCGGGCCCGGGACAGGGCTACAATGAGCAGTTCTTC. The encoded protein is CASSLAGPGQGYNEQFF.

The genes are TRBV28 and TRBJ2-3, with D uncertain. The CDR3 is made up of 13 amino acids. The V gene lost 4 bases and the J gene lost 4 bases, with 9 bases spanning the gap. Germline CDR1 reads MDHEN; CDR2 reads SYDVKM. The chain's CDR3 is CASSYRPPDTQYF. The CDR3 DNA reads as TGTGCCAGCAGTTACCGGCCCCCAGATACGCAGTATTTT.